This T cell receptor (beta chain) appears in the sequencing data of a study of shared clonotypes between healthy human individuals. Overall study context: Researchers assigned three CD4 naive, three CD4 memory, two CD8 naive and one CD8 memory plate to each donor. Study-wide results and caveats: Read depth was anticipated to influence clonotype sharing among donors. Rarefaction showed sorted-subset sequencing was incomplete despite large depth.

As regards this clone: The target antigen is unknown. The junction and the germline gene differ at one end; a read error may be behind it.

This CDR3 is 11 amino acids long. The germline CDR1 and CDR2 sequences are MGHRA and YSYEKL. A deep-level run was used for the assay. Assay used: immunoSEQ multiplex PCR; TCRdb lists only in-frame clones, some missing. The data hold over 2 million clones, with approximately 95% observed a single time. Naivety among CD8 cells was defined by CD45RO negativity and positive CCR7 selection, thereby excluding terminally differentiated effector memory CD45RA+ cells. The sample consisted of naive CD8+ T cells sorted from blood. The gene calls are TRBV4-1 and TRBJ2-7, with TRBD2 matching over 8 bases. The receptor was isolated from a man aged 18 to 29 in good health. This chain's CDR3 is CASSESGSLDF. Here the CDR3 DNA reads TGCGCCAGCAGCGAGAGCGGGAGCCTGGACTTC.